Below are 21 T cell receptor beta chains sequenced from a single sample in a study of shared clonotypes between healthy human individuals. The table came from immunoSEQ multiplex PCR; TCRdb's copy has only in-frame clones and leaves some out. The table has roughly 650,000 clones, more than 95% seen once. Sequenced sample: naive CD4+ T cells sorted from blood. The subset was: CD45RA+ positively selected. The receptors stem from a young woman in good health.

The V gene is TRBV4-1, the J gene TRBJ2-3; 12 nucleotides agree with TRBD2. V lost 0 bases, J lost 6 bases, and 7 bases stayed unmatched. CDR1 and CDR2 (germline): MGHRA, YSYEKL. The CDR3 contains 17 residues. CDR3 region: CASSQDPSGRASDTQYF. CDR3 DNA sequence: TGCGCCAGCAGCCAAGATCCTAGCGGGAGGGCCTCGGATACGCAGTATTTT.

Regarding this clone: Other DNA sequences from this sample encode an identical CDR3 as well. The chain couples TRBV28 to TRBJ1-1, with a weak D call TRBD1 (5 bases). The CDR3 is 14 amino acids. The ends were cut back, 6 bases at V and 1 base at J, with 12 bases in the middle. From germline, CDR1 is MDHEN and CDR2 SYDVKM. The CDR3 loop reads CASSSGQGNTEAFF. The CDR3 DNA reads TGTGCCAGCAGCTCGGGGCAGGGGAACACTGAAGCTTTCTTT.

The gene calls are TRBV5-1 and TRBJ2-7; D assignment may be TRBD1 or TRBD2 (5 bases each). Germline V CDR1 and CDR2: SGHRS, YFSETQ. The CDR3 has 13 amino acids. V lost 6 bases and J lost 2, with 12 bases in between. This chain's CDR3 is CASNRDPTYEQYF. The CDR3 DNA sequence: TGCGCCAGCAACCGGGACCCCACCTACGAGCAGTACTTC. The entire variable domain, with the rest obtained from reference TRBV5-1 and TRBJ2-7, is as follows: KAGVTQTPRYLIKTRGQQVTLSCSPISGHRSVSWYQQTPGQGLQFLFEYFSETQRNKGNFPGRFSGRQFSNSRSEMNVSTLELGDSALYLCASNRDPTYEQYFGPGTRLTVT.

The CDR3 here is CASSWGTSGRYNEQFF. Here the CDR3 DNA reads TGCGCCAGCAGCTGGGGGACTAGCGGGAGATATAATGAGCAGTTCTTC. The rearrangement joins TRBV5-1 to TRBJ2-1; 14 bases are shared with TRBD2. This CDR3 comprises 16 residues. With V trimmed by 3 bases and J by 7 bases, 6 bases remained unmatched. Looked up from germline, CDR1 is SGHRS and CDR2 is YFSETQ.

This clone has a single count. The gene calls are TRBV5-6 and TRBJ1-2; 9 nucleotides agree with TRBD1. The CDR3 has 16 amino acids. CDR1 and CDR2 from the germline V gene are SGHDT and YYEEEE. After removal of 4 bases from V and 8 bases from J, the junction contained 15 bases not matched to a gene. The CDR3 loop reads CASSTRDRASGGGYTF. In nucleotides, the CDR3 is TGTGCCAGCAGCACCCGGGACAGGGCCTCTGGGGGCGGCTACACCTTC.

The chain uses TRBV25-1 and TRBJ2-7, with D possibly matching TRBD2 (6 bases). V lost 3 bases, J lost 3 bases, and 15 bases lay in between. The CDR3 spans 15 residues. Germline V gene sequence: CDR1 MGHDK, CDR2 SYGVNS. CDR3 protein: CASSDMTSRSYEQYF. The CDR3 DNA is TGTGCCAGCAGTGATATGACTAGTCGTAGCTACGAGCAGTACTTC.

The chain carries TRBV10-2 and TRBJ1-5; no firm D call. The germline gives CDR1 WSHSY, CDR2 SAAADI. V lost 10 bases and J lost 6, with 16 bases in between. The CDR3 sequence is 13 residues long. The CDR3 DNA reads TGCGCCACCTCAGGTGGGTGGGGTCAGCCCCAGCATTTT. Translation: CATSGGWGQPQHF.

The J gene is TRBJ2-2, the V gene TRBV5-5; D is uncertain. Deletions cut 4 bases from V and 4 bases from J, with 8 bases between. Germline values: CDR1 SGHKS, CDR2 YYEKEE (reference sequence). The CDR3 runs 13 residues. The CDR3 region is CASSLTFTGELFF. The DNA for the CDR3 is TGTGCCAGCAGCCTGACTTTCACCGGGGAGCTGTTTTTT.

As regards this clone: Distinct nucleotide sequences in the sample also encode this CDR3. The V call is TRBV28, the J call TRBJ2-7; 11 bases align to TRBD1. There are 16 residues in the CDR3. Germline assignment: CDR1 MDHEN and CDR2 SYDVKM. The V gene end was trimmed by 2 bases and the J gene end by 0 bases; junction bases not matched to a gene: 3. The CDR3 DNA follows: TGTGCCAGCAGTTTAGCCGGGACAGGGGGCTCCTACGAGCAGTACTTC. Translated: CASSLAGTGGSYEQYF.

The chain is built from TRBV20-1 and TRBJ2-7; 12 bases are a match to TRBD2. The CDR3 is made up of 11 amino acids. CDR1 is DFQATT, CDR2 SNEGSKA, per germline (reference sequence). DNA for the CDR3: TGCAAACTAGCGGGAGGATACGAGCAGTACTTC. Translating it yields CKLAGGYEQYF.

This chain links TRBV9 with TRBJ2-2; D is perhaps TRBD1 (5 bases). The CDR3 covers 15 residues. Germline V lookup: CDR1 SGDLS, CDR2 YYNGEE. The V end lost 4 bases, the J end lost 5 bases, and 15 bases lay between the germline ends. The CDR3 spells CASSTQGKGTGELFF. The CDR3 DNA sequence: TGTGCCAGCAGCACCCAGGGAAAAGGGACCGGGGAGCTGTTTTTT.

The chain carries TRBV7-6 and TRBJ2-4, with D possibly matching TRBD1 (6 bases). The V gene lost 5 bases and the J gene lost 0 bases, with 29 bases spanning the gap. This CDR3 region has 21 residues. Germline V gene sequence: CDR1 SGHVS, CDR2 FNYEAQ. The CDR3 region is CASSPNPWFTPGARAKNIQYF. Here the CDR3 DNA reads TGTGCCAGCAGCCCGAATCCTTGGTTTACTCCAGGGGCGCGAGCCAAAAACATTCAGTACTTC. The full variable domain, with the rest looked up from reference TRBV7-6 and TRBJ2-4, is GAGVSQSPRYKVTKRGQDVALRCDPISGHVSLYWYRQALGQGPEFLTYFNYEAQQDKSGLPNDRFSAERPEGSISTLTIQRTEQRDSAMYRCASSPNPWFTPGARAKNIQYFGAGTRLSVL.

The J gene is TRBJ1-5, the V gene TRBV4-1; D uncertain. Germline V gene lookup returns CDR1 MGHRA and CDR2 YSYEKL. V dropped 0 bases and J dropped 7 bases, with 10 bases sitting between them. This CDR3 is 14 amino acids long. The DNA of the CDR3 is TGCGCCAGCAGCCAAGACGGGAGAGGCCAGCCCCAGCATTTT. It encodes CASSQDGRGQPQHF.

The chain is built from TRBV18 and TRBJ2-7; the match to TRBD2 covers 12 bases. Germline CDR1 KGHSH, CDR2 LQKENI. V shed 5 bases and J 6 bases; nucleotides not matched to a gene: 5. The length of the CDR3 is 14 residues. The DNA for the CDR3 is TGTGCCAGCTCAAGGACTAGCGGGACTAGCGAGCAGTACTTC. It specifies CASSRTSGTSEQYF.

This chain joins TRBV6-5 and TRBJ1-1; no clear D gene. The germline CDR1 and CDR2 sequences are MNHEY and SVGAGI. Trimming took 3 bases from V and 7 from J, leaving 9 bases between them. This CDR3 has 12 amino acids. CDR3 amino acids: CASSYPGGEAFF. CDR3 bases: TGTGCCAGCAGTTATCCGGGTGGTGAAGCTTTCTTT.

The chain recombines TRBV7-9 with TRBJ2-4; 11 nucleotides agree with TRBD1. This CDR3 is built from 15 residues. The germline gives CDR1 SEHNR, CDR2 FQNEAQ (reference sequence). The V and J ends lost 0 bases and 10 bases, in that order; junction bases with no gene match: 5. The CDR3 DNA reads as TGTGCCAGCAGCTTAGCCGGGACAGGGGGTGATATTCAGTACTTC. It is translated as CASSLAGTGGDIQYF. Full variable domain (remainder filled in from reference TRBV7-9 and TRBJ2-4): DTGVSQNPRHKITKRGQNVTFRCDPISEHNRLYWYRQTLGQGPEFLTYFQNEAQLEKSRLLSDRFSAERPKGSFSTLEIQRTEQGDSAMYLCASSLAGTGGDIQYFGAGTRLSVL.

This chain connects TRBV10-3 to TRBJ1-6; 9 bases map to TRBD1. J lost 7 bases, V lost 5 bases, and 3 bases had no gene match. The CDR3 is 14 residues long. Germline V gene lookup returns CDR1 ENHRY and CDR2 SYGVKD. CDR3 DNA: TGTGCCATCAGTCCGGGACAGGGAAATTCACCCCTCCACTTT. This codes for CAISPGQGNSPLHF.

This chain's CDR3 is CASSSPGGTYGYTF. The CDR3 DNA reads as TGTGCCAGCAGCTCGCCTGGCGGGACTTATGGCTACACCTTC. The chain is built from TRBV11-2 and TRBJ1-2, with a weak D call TRBD1 (5 bases). V was shortened by 4 bases and J by 5 bases, with 14 bases between the two germline ends. The CDR3 spans 14 residues. Germline V gives CDR1 SGHAT, CDR2 FQNNGV. The variable domain in full, completed from reference TRBV11-2 and TRBJ1-2, reads EAGVAQSPRYKIIEKRQSVAFWCNPISGHATLYWYQQILGQGPKLLIQFQNNGVVDDSQLPKDRFSAERLKGVDSTLKIQPAKLEDSAVYLCASSSPGGTYGYTFGSGTRLTVV.

This chain connects TRBV29-1 to TRBJ1-1, with D unclear. Germline CDR1 and CDR2: SQVTM and ANQGSEA. V was clipped by 4 bases and J by 1 base, with 19 bases between them. This CDR3 has 16 amino acids. CDR3 protein: CSVARSGRLANTEAFF. CDR3 bases: TGCAGCGTTGCAAGAAGTGGTCGTCTGGCGAACACTGAAGCTTTCTTT. Full variable domain (missing parts from reference TRBV29-1 and TRBJ1-1): SAVISQKPSRDICQRGTSLTIQCQVDSQVTMMFWYRQQPGQSLTLIATANQGSEATYESGFVIDKFPISRPNLTFSTLTVSNMSPEDSSIYLCSVARSGRLANTEAFFGQGTRLTVV.

This clone was recorded only once. The chain joins TRBV25-1 to TRBJ2-1, with TRBD2 identical over 9 bases. Trimming took 6 bases from V and 3 from J; bases not matched to a gene: 12. The CDR3 sequence is 17 residues long. Per germline, CDR1 MGHDK and CDR2 SYGVNS. This CDR3 is CASSDPSGNTFYNEQFF. DNA for the CDR3: TGTGCCAGCAGCGACCCTAGCGGGAATACTTTCTACAATGAGCAGTTCTTC. Drawing the rest from reference TRBV25-1 and TRBJ2-1, the complete variable domain is EADIYQTPRYLVIGTGKKITLECSQTMGHDKMYWYQQDPGMELHLIHYSYGVNSTEKGDLSSESTVSRIRTEHFPLTLESARPSHTSQYLCASSDPSGNTFYNEQFFGPGTRLTVL.

This clone appeared once. The rearrangement joins TRBV6-5 to TRBJ1-4; 7 nucleotides agree with TRBD1. The CDR3 has 14 amino acids. Germline CDR1 MNHEY, CDR2 SVGAGI. V trimming: 4 bases; J trimming: 3 bases; junction bases outside the gene matches: 2. The CDR3 reads CASSWGQPNEKLFF. As DNA, the CDR3 is TGTGCCAGCAGTTGGGGACAGCCTAATGAAAAACTGTTTTTT.